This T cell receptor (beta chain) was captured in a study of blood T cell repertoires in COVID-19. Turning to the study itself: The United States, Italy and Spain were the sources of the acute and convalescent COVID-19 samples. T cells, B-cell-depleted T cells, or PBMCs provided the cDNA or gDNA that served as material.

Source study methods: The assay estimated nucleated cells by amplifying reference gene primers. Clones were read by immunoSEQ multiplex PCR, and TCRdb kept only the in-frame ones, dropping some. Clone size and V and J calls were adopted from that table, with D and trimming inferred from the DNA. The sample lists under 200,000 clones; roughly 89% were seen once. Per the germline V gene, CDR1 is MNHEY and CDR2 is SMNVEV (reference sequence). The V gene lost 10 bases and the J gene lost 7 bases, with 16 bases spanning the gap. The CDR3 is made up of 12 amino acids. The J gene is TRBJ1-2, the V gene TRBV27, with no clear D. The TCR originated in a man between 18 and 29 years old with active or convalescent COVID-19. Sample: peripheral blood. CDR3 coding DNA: TGTGCCACCTCCCCTCACGGAGGTGGCTACACCTTC. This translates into CATSPHGGGYTF.